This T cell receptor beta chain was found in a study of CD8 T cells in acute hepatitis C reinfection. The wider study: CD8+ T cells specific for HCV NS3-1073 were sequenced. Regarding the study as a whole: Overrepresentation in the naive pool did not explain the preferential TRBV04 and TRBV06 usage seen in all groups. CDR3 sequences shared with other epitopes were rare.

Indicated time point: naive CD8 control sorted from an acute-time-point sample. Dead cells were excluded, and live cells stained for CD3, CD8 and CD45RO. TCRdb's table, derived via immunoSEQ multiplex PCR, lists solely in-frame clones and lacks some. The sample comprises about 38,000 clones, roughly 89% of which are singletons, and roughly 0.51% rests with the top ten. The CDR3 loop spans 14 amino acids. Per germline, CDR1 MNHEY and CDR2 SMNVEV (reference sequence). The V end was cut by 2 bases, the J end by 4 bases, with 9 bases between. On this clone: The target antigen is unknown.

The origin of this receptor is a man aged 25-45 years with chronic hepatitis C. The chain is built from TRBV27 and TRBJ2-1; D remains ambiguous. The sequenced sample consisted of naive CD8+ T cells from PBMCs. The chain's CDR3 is CASSLGLTYNEQFF. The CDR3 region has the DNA TGTGCCAGCAGTTTAGGGCTAACTTACAATGAGCAGTTCTTC.